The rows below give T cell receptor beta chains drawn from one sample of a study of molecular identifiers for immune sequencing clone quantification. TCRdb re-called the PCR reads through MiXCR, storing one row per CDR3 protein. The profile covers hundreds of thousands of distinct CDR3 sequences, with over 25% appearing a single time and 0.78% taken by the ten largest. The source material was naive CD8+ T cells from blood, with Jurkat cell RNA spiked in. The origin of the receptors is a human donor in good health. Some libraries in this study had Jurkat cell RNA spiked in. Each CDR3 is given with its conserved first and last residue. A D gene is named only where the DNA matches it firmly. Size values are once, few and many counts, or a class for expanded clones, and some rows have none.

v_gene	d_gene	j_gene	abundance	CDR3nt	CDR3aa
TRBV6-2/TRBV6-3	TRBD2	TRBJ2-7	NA	TGTGCCAGCAGTTACTACCGGACTAGTGACGAGCAGTACTTC	CASSYYRTSDEQYF
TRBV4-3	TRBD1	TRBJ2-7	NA	TGCGCCAGCAGCCAAGATTGGGGGCGGACAGGGGTCTACGAGCAGTACTTC	CASSQDWGRTGVYEQYF
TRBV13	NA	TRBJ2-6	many	TGTGCCAGCAGCTTATTTTCGGACGTCCTGACTTTC	CASSLFSDVLTF
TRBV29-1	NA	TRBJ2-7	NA	TGCAGCGTTGATTTTGGTAGCGAGCAGTACTTC	CSVDFGSEQYF
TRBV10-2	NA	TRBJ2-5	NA	TGCGCCAGCAGTGAATCCATCGGGGGCGCCGGGGAGACCCAGTACTTC	CASSESIGGAGETQYF
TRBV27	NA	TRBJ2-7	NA	TGTGCCAGCAGTTTGAGCGGACAGAGCTACGAGCAGTGCTTC	CASSLSGQSYEQCF
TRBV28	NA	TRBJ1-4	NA	TGTGCCAGCAGTTTTTTTTTGAGGGCAGGCGAAAAACTGTTTTTT	CASSFFLRAGEKLFF
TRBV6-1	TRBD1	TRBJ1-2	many	TGTGCCAGCAGAGGACAGGGGCAATACTATGGCTACACCTTC	CASRGQGQYYGYTF
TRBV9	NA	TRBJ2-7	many	TGTGCCAGCAGCCTGGGAGGACCGAACTACGAGCAGTACTTC	CASSLGGPNYEQYF
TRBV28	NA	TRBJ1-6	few	TGTGCCAGCAGTCCCTCTAGCTCCTATAATTCACCCCTCCACTTT	CASSPSSSYNSPLHF
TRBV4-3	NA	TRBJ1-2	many	TGCGCCAGCAGCCAAGGCGGGCCGGGACACCCTAACTATGGCTACACCTTC	CASSQGGPGHPNYGYTF
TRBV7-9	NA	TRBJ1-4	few	TGTGCCAGCAGCTTAGGCGTCAGCCCTAATGAAAAACTGTTTTTT	CASSLGVSPNEKLFF
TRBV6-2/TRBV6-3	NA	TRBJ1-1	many	TGTGCCAGCAGTTACTCGATAAGGGGCTCTGAAGCTTTCTTT	CASSYSIRGSEAFF
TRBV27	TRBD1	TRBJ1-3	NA	TGTGCCAGCAGCAGGGACAGTAGCTCTGGAAACACCATATATTTT	CASSRDSSSGNTIYF
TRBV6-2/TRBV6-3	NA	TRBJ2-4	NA	TGTGCCAGCAGTTACCCCGGAACACTAGCCAAAAACATTCAGTACTTC	CASSYPGTLAKNIQYF
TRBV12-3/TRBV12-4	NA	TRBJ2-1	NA	TGTGCCAGCAGTCACTGGGGGGCCTTATCCTACAATGAGCAGTTCTTC	CASSHWGALSYNEQFF
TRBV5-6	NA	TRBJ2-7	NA	TGTGCCAGCAGCTGGTGTCCCGGGAAGGACTACGAGCAGTACTTC	CASSWCPGKDYEQYF
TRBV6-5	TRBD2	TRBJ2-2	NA	TGTGCCAGCAGTACGGGGGGGGGCCGGGACACCGGGGAGCTGTTTTTT	CASSTGGGRDTGELFF
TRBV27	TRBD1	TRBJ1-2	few	TGTGCCAGCAGTTGGGGACAGGACTATGGCTACACCTTC	CASSWGQDYGYTF
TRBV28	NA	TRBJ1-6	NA	TGTGCCAGCAGTTTAAGTGCGGGCTTAATGACCCCCCTCCACTTT	CASSLSAGLMTPLHF
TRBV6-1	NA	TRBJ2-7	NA	TGTGCCACTTTCCTGGTAGGGAATTACGAGCAGTACTTC	CATFLVGNYEQYF
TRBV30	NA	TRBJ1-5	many	TGTGCCTGGACCGGGGCAGGAGTAATTAGCAATCAGCCCCAGCATTTT	CAWTGAGVISNQPQHF
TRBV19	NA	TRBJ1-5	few	TGTGCCAGTACAACAGGTTGGGGCAATCAGCCCCAGCATTTT	CASTTGWGNQPQHF
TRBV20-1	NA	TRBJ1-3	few	TGCAGTGCTAGGCCAGGGTTTGGAAACACCATATATTTT	CSARPGFGNTIYF
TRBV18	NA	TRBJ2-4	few	TGTGCCAGCTCACCAGGGGGGTCCACCAAAAACATTCAGTACTTC	CASSPGGSTKNIQYF
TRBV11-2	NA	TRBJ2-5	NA	TGTGCCAGCAGAGCAGTCCACGTGGAGACCCAGTACTTC	CASRAVHVETQYF
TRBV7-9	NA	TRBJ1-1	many	TGTGCCAGCAGCTTTCCGGGACACCCTGAAGCTTTCTTT	CASSFPGHPEAFF
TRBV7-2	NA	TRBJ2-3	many	TGTGCCAGCAGCTTAACCTTCCCTTCGGGATTGAGCACAGATACGCAGTATTTT	CASSLTFPSGLSTDTQYF
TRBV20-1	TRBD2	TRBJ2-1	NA	TGCAGTGCTAGTGACTCCAAAACTAGCGGGTCTTGGAGTGAGCAGTTCTTC	CSASDSKTSGSWSEQFF
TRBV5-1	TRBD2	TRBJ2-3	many	TGCGCCAGCAGCTTTGAGCTAGCGGGATCCACAGATACGCAGTATTTT	CASSFELAGSTDTQYF
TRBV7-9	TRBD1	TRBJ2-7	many	TGTGCCAGCAGCTCAGCGACAGGGGGCTACGAGCAGTACTTC	CASSSATGGYEQYF
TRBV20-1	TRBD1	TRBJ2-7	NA	TGCAGTGCTGAGCCGGGACAGGGCGGATACGAGCAGTACTTC	CSAEPGQGGYEQYF
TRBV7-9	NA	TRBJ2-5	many	TGTGCCAGCAGCTTCGGTTTCGAAGAGACCCAGTACTTC	CASSFGFEETQYF
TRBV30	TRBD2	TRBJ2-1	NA	TGTGCCTGGAGTACCGGGCTAGCGGGAGGAGATGAGCAGTTCTTC	CAWSTGLAGGDEQFF
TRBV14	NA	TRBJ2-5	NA	TGTGCCAGCAGCCATAGCCTGATAGATTGGCCCCCGTACTTC	CASSHSLIDWPPYF
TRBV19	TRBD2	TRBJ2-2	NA	TGTGCCAGTACCGCAGCTAGCGGGAGTTGGGCCGGGGAGCTGTTTTTT	CASTAASGSWAGELFF
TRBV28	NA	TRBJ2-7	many	TGTGCCAGCAGTTTCGAGGGTGACGAGCAGTACTTC	CASSFEGDEQYF
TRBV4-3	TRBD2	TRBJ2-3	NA	TGCGCCAGCAGCCAAGAGTTACTAGCGGGGGGAGGAGATACGCAGTATTTT	CASSQELLAGGGDTQYF
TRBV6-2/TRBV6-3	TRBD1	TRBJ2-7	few	TGTGCCAGCAGTTACGGGGGACAGAGCTACGAGCAGTACTTC	CASSYGGQSYEQYF
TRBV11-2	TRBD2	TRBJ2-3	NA	TGTGCCAGCAGCTTACTAGCGGGAGAGTGGACAGATACGCAGTATTTT	CASSLLAGEWTDTQYF
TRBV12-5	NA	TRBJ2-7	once	TGTGCTAGTGGTTTGGGGGGGCTGTACGAGCAGTACTTC	CASGLGGLYEQYF
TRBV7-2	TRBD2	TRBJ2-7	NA	TGTGCCAGCAGCTACACTAGCGGGAGGAGTACCTACGAGCAGTACTTC	CASSYTSGRSTYEQYF
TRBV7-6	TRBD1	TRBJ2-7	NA	TGTGCCAGCAGCTCCCGGGACAGGGATTCCTACGAGCAGTACTTC	CASSSRDRDSYEQYF
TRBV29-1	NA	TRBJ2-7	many	TGCAGCGTTTTAGGAACAGGGACCTACGAGCAGTACTTC	CSVLGTGTYEQYF
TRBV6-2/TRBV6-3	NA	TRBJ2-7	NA	TGTGCCAGCAGTTATATAAGTCTCTCCTACGAGCAGTACTTC	CASSYISLSYEQYF
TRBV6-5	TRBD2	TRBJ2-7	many	TGTGCCAGCAGCCCCGTGTGGGAGGGCCTCGAGCAGTACTTC	CASSPVWEGLEQYF
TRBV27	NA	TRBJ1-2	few	TGTGCCAGCAGTTTAATGGGGCAGACCTATGGCTACACCTTC	CASSLMGQTYGYTF
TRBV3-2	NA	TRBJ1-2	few	TGTGCCAGCAGCCAAACTATGACGGGGAATAACTATGGCTACACCTTC	CASSQTMTGNNYGYTF
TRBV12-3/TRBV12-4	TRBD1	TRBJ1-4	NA	TGTGCTGGCAGTTCCACGGGACAGTACTATGAAAAACTGTTTTTT	CAGSSTGQYYEKLFF
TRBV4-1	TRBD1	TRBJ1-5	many	TGCGCCAGCAGCCAAGATTCGGGGACAGGGTATCAGCCCCAGCATTTT	CASSQDSGTGYQPQHF
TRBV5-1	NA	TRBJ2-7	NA	TGCGCCAGCAGCTTGGAGGAGCGGAAATTAACCTACGAGCAGTACTTC	CASSLEERKLTYEQYF
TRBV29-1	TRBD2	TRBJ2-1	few	TGCAGCGTGTTAGCGGGGGGGTACTCCTACAATGAGCAGTTCTTC	CSVLAGGYSYNEQFF
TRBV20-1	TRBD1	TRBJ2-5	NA	TGCAGTGCTAGAGATGGGGACAGGGCTCGAGAGACCCAGTACTTC	CSARDGDRARETQYF
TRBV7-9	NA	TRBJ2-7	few	TGTGCCAGCAGCCCTCCCGGGACACCTTCCTACGAGCAGTACTTC	CASSPPGTPSYEQYF
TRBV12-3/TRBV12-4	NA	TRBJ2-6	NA	TGTGCCAGCACCTTAGAGAACACTGGGGCCAACGTCCTGACTTTC	CASTLENTGANVLTF
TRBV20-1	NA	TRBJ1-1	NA	TGCAGTGCTAACCCTAACAGGTTCCAGGACACTGAAGCTTTCTTT	CSANPNRFQDTEAFF
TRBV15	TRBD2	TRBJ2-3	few	TGTGCCACCAGCAGAGATCTTAGGGTAGCGGGGGGCACAGATACGCAGTATTTT	CATSRDLRVAGGTDTQYF
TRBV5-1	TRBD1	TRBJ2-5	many	TGCGCCAGCAGCGCCCGGGACAGGGGGCGTCAGTTGCAAGAGACCCAGTACTTC	CASSARDRGRQLQETQYF
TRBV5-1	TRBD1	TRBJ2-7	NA	TGCGCCAGCAGCTGGGAGACAGGGGAGTGGGACGAGCAGTACTTC	CASSWETGEWDEQYF